These T cell receptor beta chains were read from a single sample in a study of CD8+CD57+ T cells in acquired aplastic anemia. Via MiXCR, TCRdb re-called the reads, giving one row per CDR3 protein. The repertoire has about 81,000 distinct CDR3 sequences, about 45% of them found once; the top ten carry approximately 70%. Sequences were obtained from sorted CD4+, CD8+, or CD8+CD57+ T cells (not recorded which) from PBMCs. These receptors came from a human donor in good health, serving as a control. CDR3s include the opening cysteine and the closing phenylalanine or tryptophan. D genes are given only for firm matches. Size is stated for part of the rows, as once, few or many counts, or as a class when the clone is expanded.

CDR3aa: CASSATGTPGKKGYTF
CDR3nt: TGTGCCAGCAGCGCAACCGGGACCCCAGGCAAAAAAGGCTACACCTTC
v_gene: TRBV9
d_gene: .
abundance: many
j_gene: TRBJ1-2

CDR3aa: CASSFGQDTRNSPLHF
CDR3nt: TGTGCCAGCAGCTTTGGACAGGACACTCGTAATTCACCCCTCCACTTT
v_gene: TRBV7-8
d_gene: TRBD1
abundance: .
j_gene: TRBJ1-6

CDR3aa: CASTPSGSYGQYF
CDR3nt: TGTGCCAGCACCCCTAGCGGCTCCTACGGGCAGTACTTC
v_gene: TRBV25-1
d_gene: TRBD2
abundance: .
j_gene: TRBJ2-7

CDR3aa: CSASSGGAYEQYF
CDR3nt: TGCAGTGCCAGTAGCGGGGGGGCCTACGAGCAGTACTTC
v_gene: TRBV20-1
d_gene: TRBD2
abundance: many
j_gene: TRBJ2-7

CDR3aa: CASSVAGRGGGASDTQYF
CDR3nt: TGTGCCAGCAGCGTAGCAGGGCGGGGCGGGGGGGCATCAGATACGCAGTATTTT
v_gene: TRBV25-1
d_gene: TRBD2
abundance: .
j_gene: TRBJ2-3

CDR3aa: CSASRGRPGETQYF
CDR3nt: TGCAGTGCTAGCCGGGGACGGCCCGGGGAGACCCAGTACTTC
v_gene: TRBV20-1
d_gene: .
abundance: .
j_gene: TRBJ2-5

CDR3aa: CASSLRGSSGNTIYF
CDR3nt: TGTGCCAGCAGCCTGCGTGGGAGCTCTGGAAACACCATATATTTT
v_gene: TRBV13
d_gene: .
abundance: .
j_gene: TRBJ1-3

CDR3aa: CASSAGPGGANVLTF
CDR3nt: TGTGCCAGCAGCGCGGGCCCTGGTGGGGCCAACGTCCTGACTTTC
v_gene: TRBV9
d_gene: .
abundance: many
j_gene: TRBJ2-6

CDR3aa: CASKFGTEAFF
CDR3nt: TGTGCCAGCAAGTTCGGAACTGAAGCTTTCTTT
v_gene: TRBV6-1
d_gene: .
abundance: .
j_gene: TRBJ1-1

CDR3aa: CASRSATSRQADGYGYTF
CDR3nt: TGTGCCAGCAGGTCGGCAACGAGCAGACAGGCGGATGGCTATGGCTACACCTTC
v_gene: TRBV9
d_gene: .
abundance: many
j_gene: TRBJ1-2

CDR3aa: CSARSSGGTELYEQYF
CDR3nt: TGCAGTGCTAGATCGAGTGGGGGGACGGAGCTCTACGAGCAGTACTTC
v_gene: TRBV20-1
d_gene: .
abundance: .
j_gene: TRBJ2-7

CDR3aa: CASSPGTGGNTEAFF
CDR3nt: TGTGCCAGCAGTCCGGGGACAGGCGGGAACACTGAAGCTTTCTTT
v_gene: TRBV25-1
d_gene: TRBD1
abundance: .
j_gene: TRBJ1-1

CDR3aa: CASHGTGYTDTQYF
CDR3nt: TGTGCCAGCCATGGGACAGGTTACACAGATACGCAGTATTTT
v_gene: TRBV7-9
d_gene: TRBD1
abundance: .
j_gene: TRBJ2-3

CDR3aa: CSVWVTETQYF
CDR3nt: TGCAGCGTTTGGGTAACAGAGACCCAGTACTTC
v_gene: TRBV29-1
d_gene: .
abundance: once
j_gene: TRBJ2-5

CDR3aa: CASRTGGEQFF
CDR3nt: TGTGCCAGCAGAACCGGGGGTGAGCAGTTCTTC
v_gene: TRBV11-2
d_gene: .
abundance: few
j_gene: TRBJ2-1

CDR3aa: CAIVYGGDSVGELFF
CDR3nt: TGCGCCATAGTATACGGCGGAGATTCGGTCGGGGAGCTGTTTTTT
v_gene: TRBV10-1
d_gene: .
abundance: .
j_gene: TRBJ2-2

CDR3aa: CASSLGDRGNSPLHF
CDR3nt: TGTGCCAGCAGCTTGGGCGACAGGGGGAATTCACCCCTCCACTTT
v_gene: TRBV5-6
d_gene: TRBD1
abundance: .
j_gene: TRBJ1-6

CDR3aa: CATSAGPGRGEQYF
CDR3nt: TGTGCCACCAGTGCCGGCCCTGGACGAGGCGAGCAGTACTTC
v_gene: TRBV24-1
d_gene: .
abundance: .
j_gene: TRBJ2-7

CDR3aa: CAISAQLTYSNQPQHF
CDR3nt: TGTGCCATCAGTGCCCAACTAACTTATAGCAATCAGCCCCAGCATTTT
v_gene: TRBV25-1
d_gene: .
abundance: .
j_gene: TRBJ1-5

CDR3aa: CASSDRVLDEQYF
CDR3nt: TGTGCCAGCAGCGACAGGGTACTGGACGAGCAGTACTTC
v_gene: TRBV2
d_gene: TRBD1
abundance: .
j_gene: TRBJ2-7

CDR3aa: CASSRQGVIWLRETQYF
CDR3nt: TGTGCCAGCAGTCGACAGGGGGTAATTTGGCTAAGGGAGACCCAGTACTTC
v_gene: TRBV25-1
d_gene: TRBD1
abundance: .
j_gene: TRBJ2-5

CDR3aa: CASRSGVNYGYTF
CDR3nt: TGTGCCAGCAGATCAGGGGTTAACTATGGCTACACCTTC
v_gene: TRBV6-4
d_gene: .
abundance: .
j_gene: TRBJ1-2

CDR3aa: CAISERSSGHQPQHF
CDR3nt: TGTGCCATCAGTGAACGCAGTTCGGGGCATCAGCCCCAGCATTTT
v_gene: TRBV10-3
d_gene: .
abundance: .
j_gene: TRBJ1-5

CDR3aa: CATSGPASGTQYF
CDR3nt: TGTGCCACCAGTGGTCCGGCGAGCGGGACCCAGTACTTC
v_gene: TRBV24-1
d_gene: .
abundance: few
j_gene: TRBJ2-5

CDR3aa: CASSPGQGAGETQYF
CDR3nt: TGTGCCAGCAGTCCCGGACAGGGGGCAGGAGAGACCCAGTACTTC
v_gene: TRBV12-3/TRBV12-4
d_gene: TRBD1
abundance: .
j_gene: TRBJ2-5

CDR3aa: CASNEQFF
CDR3nt: TGTGCCAGCAATGAGCAGTTCTTC
v_gene: TRBV24-1
d_gene: .
abundance: many
j_gene: TRBJ2-1

CDR3aa: CSASPGGYGYTF
CDR3nt: TGCAGTGCTAGTCCTGGGGGCTATGGCTACACCTTC
v_gene: TRBV20-1
d_gene: .
abundance: many
j_gene: TRBJ1-2

CDR3aa: CASGNGVQETQYF
CDR3nt: TGTGCTAGTGGGAACGGGGTACAAGAGACCCAGTACTTC
v_gene: TRBV12-5
d_gene: .
abundance: few
j_gene: TRBJ2-5

CDR3aa: CASSKSRGRWDYGYTF
CDR3nt: TGTGCCAGTAGTAAGTCCAGGGGGCGCTGGGACTATGGCTACACCTTC
v_gene: TRBV19
d_gene: TRBD1
abundance: .
j_gene: TRBJ1-2

CDR3aa: CASSLWGGQGSTQYF
CDR3nt: TGTGCCAGCAGCTTGTGGGGGGGACAGGGCAGTACGCAGTATTTT
v_gene: TRBV5-6
d_gene: TRBD1
abundance: few
j_gene: TRBJ2-3

CDR3aa: CASSVSAYGYTF
CDR3nt: TGTGCCAGCAGTGTTTCAGCATATGGCTACACCTTC
v_gene: TRBV2
d_gene: .
abundance: .
j_gene: TRBJ1-2

CDR3aa: CASSASGSEAFF
CDR3nt: TGTGCCAGCAGTGCCAGTGGGTCTGAAGCTTTCTTT
v_gene: TRBV25-1
d_gene: .
abundance: .
j_gene: TRBJ1-1

CDR3aa: CATSEKAGANVLTF
CDR3nt: TGTGCCACCAGTGAGAAGGCTGGGGCCAACGTCCTGACTTTC
v_gene: TRBV24-1
d_gene: .
abundance: .
j_gene: TRBJ2-6

CDR3aa: CASSPGSGSPLHF
CDR3nt: TGTGCCAGCAGCCCTGGGTCGGGTTCACCCCTCCACTTT
v_gene: TRBV7-2
d_gene: .
abundance: .
j_gene: TRBJ1-6

CDR3aa: CASSQPYSGNTIYF
CDR3nt: TGTGCCAGCAGCCAGCCGTACTCTGGAAACACCATATATTTT
v_gene: TRBV11-2
d_gene: .
abundance: .
j_gene: TRBJ1-3

CDR3aa: CAWSVAGGTDTQYF
CDR3nt: TGTGCCTGGAGTGTAGCGGGGGGGACAGATACGCAGTATTTT
v_gene: TRBV30
d_gene: TRBD2
abundance: .
j_gene: TRBJ2-3

CDR3aa: CASNTGGNSPLHF
CDR3nt: TGTGCCAGTAATACAGGGGGCAATTCACCCCTCCACTTT
v_gene: TRBV19
d_gene: TRBD1
abundance: .
j_gene: TRBJ1-6

CDR3aa: CASSLSTTSTDTQYF
CDR3nt: TGTGCCAGCAGCTTGTCGACTACAAGCACAGATACGCAGTATTTT
v_gene: TRBV5-4
d_gene: .
abundance: .
j_gene: TRBJ2-3

CDR3aa: CASTPGGRRTMGAFF
CDR3nt: TGTGCCAGCACCCCAGGAGGACGTCGAACCATGGGAGCTTTCTTT
v_gene: TRBV25-1
d_gene: .
abundance: .
j_gene: TRBJ1-1

CDR3aa: CANSTFLAGNYNEQFF
CDR3nt: TGTGCCAATAGTACTTTCCTAGCGGGGAACTACAATGAGCAGTTCTTC
v_gene: TRBV19
d_gene: TRBD2
abundance: few
j_gene: TRBJ2-1

CDR3aa: CASSPSQGNYGYTF
CDR3nt: TGTGCCAGCAGTCCCTCTCAAGGAAACTATGGCTACACCTTC
v_gene: TRBV27
d_gene: .
abundance: many
j_gene: TRBJ1-2